The present entry profiles one T cell receptor (beta chain) with its context. Germline V lookup: CDR1 SEHNR, CDR2 FQNEAQ (reference sequence). Trimming removed 1 base at V and 2 bases at J, with 14 bases between. This CDR3 is 16 amino acids long. TCRdb keeps only in-frame clones here, not all; method: immunoSEQ multiplex PCR. Here the sample spans some 100,000 clones, 93% being singletons. The data belong to a study of siplizumab effects on memory and regulatory T cells. This TCR came from a human donor in good health. This chain uses TRBV7-9 with TRBJ2-5, with D perhaps TRBD2 (6 bases). The specimen was CD8+ T cells sorted from blood. CDR3 in amino acids: CASSLVRGGKQETQYF. As DNA, the CDR3 is TGTGCCAGCAGCTTAGTAAGAGGCGGGAAACAAGAGACCCAGTACTTC. The variable domain in full, completed from reference TRBV7-9 and TRBJ2-5, reads DTGVSQNPRHKITKRGQNVTFRCDPISEHNRLYWYRQTLGQGPEFLTYFQNEAQLEKSRLLSDRFSAERPKGSFSTLEIQRTEQGDSAMYLCASSLVRGGKQETQYFGPGTRLLVL.